These 14 T cell receptor beta chains share one sample of origin, sequenced in a study of identical twins (dated by TCRdb to about 2016). The library was made by 5' RACE. The data were produced on an Illumina HiSeq 2000. TCRdb reprocessing: public reads trimmed at Q25 with fastp, clones called with MiXCR, in-frame beta chains kept. Every entry covers one CDR3 protein and lists the most common genes and DNA from its rows. The table for this sample lists 1.5 million to 2 million distinct CDR3 sequences; roughly 35% of them were counted only once. Of the sample, about 0.3% falls within the top ten clones. The sequenced material came from cord blood. The receptor source for this set is a newborn girl in good health.

This sequence joins TRBV29-1 and TRBJ2-5; the D gene is possibly TRBD2 (6 bases). This CDR3 has 13 residues. Trimming left V 3 bases short and J 4 bases short, with 12 bases between. Germline values: CDR1 SQVTM, CDR2 ANQGSEA. The CDR3 loop is CSVDTRRGETQYF. The CDR3 DNA reads TGCAGCGTTGATACCAGGAGGGGAGAGACCCAGTACTTC.

This clonotype was seen only a few times. V gene TRBV7-2 combines with J gene TRBJ2-3; TRBD1 or TRBD2 may be the D gene (5 bases each). V shed 1 base and J shed 4 bases, with 18 bases lying between them. This CDR3 spans 17 amino acids. From germline, CDR1 is SGHTA and CDR2 FQGNSA. The CDR3 sequence: CASSLDYPGLHADTQYF. The CDR3 DNA reads as TGTGCCAGCAGCTTAGACTACCCGGGGCTTCACGCAGATACGCAGTATTTT.

This clonotype was recorded a few times. The chain joins TRBV10-3 to TRBJ2-1; 7 bases align to TRBD2. This CDR3 has 13 residues. Germline V lookup: CDR1 ENHRY, CDR2 SYGVKD. V gave up 9 bases and J gave up 6 bases; unmatched junction bases: 8. CDR3 residues: CAMRLAPVNEQFF. The CDR3 DNA is TGTGCCATGCGACTAGCCCCTGTCAATGAGCAGTTCTTC.

V and J are TRBV21-1 and TRBJ1-2; whether TRBD1, the table's D call, matches the DNA was not checked. TRBV21-1 is a documented pseudogene. The CDR3 length is 16 residues. CDR3 region: CASSVSATGRNYGYTF. CDR3 in DNA: TGTGCCAGCAGCGTATCAGCGACGGGGCGAAACTATGGCTACACCTTC.

This sequence joins TRBV4-1 and TRBJ1-6; the match to TRBD1 covers 7 bases. Trimming removed 4 bases from V and 14 bases from J; junction bases left unmatched: 5. Germline values: CDR1 MGHRA, CDR2 YSYEKL. This CDR3 contains 12 residues. The CDR3 sequence: CASSRDGTALHF. In DNA form, the CDR3 reads TGCGCCAGCAGCCGAGACGGGACAGCCCTCCACTTT.

The chain joins TRBV10-1 to TRBJ2-1; TRBD2 agrees at 13 bases. The CDR3 has 18 amino acids. V shed 6 bases and J 5 bases; nucleotides not matched to a gene: 13. Looked up from germline, CDR1 is WNHNN and CDR2 is SYGVQD (reference sequence). The CDR3 spells CASSAGTSGERPHNEQFF. CDR3 nucleotides: TGCGCCAGCAGCGCCGGGACTAGCGGGGAGAGGCCCCACAATGAGCAGTTCTTC.

J is TRBJ2-1 and V is TRBV20-1, with D perhaps matching TRBD2 (5 bases). The CDR3 loop spans 13 amino acids. The V gene lost 5 bases and the J gene lost 2 bases, with 10 bases spanning the gap. The germline V gene encodes CDR1 DFQATT and CDR2 SNEGSKA (reference sequence). CDR3 DNA sequence: TGCAGTGCTGGCGGACTGACCTACAATGAGCAGTTCTTC. Translating gives CSAGGLTYNEQFF.

The gene calls are TRBV28 and TRBJ2-4; 9 positions match TRBD1. The CDR3 has 22 amino acids. V was pared by 5 bases and J by 0 bases, with 23 bases of the junction left unmatched. Germline V gene data show CDR1 as MDHEN and CDR2 as SYDVKM. CDR3: CASSNRDRVGTPTILAKNIQYF. The CDR3, as DNA: TGTGCCAGCAGTAACCGGGACAGGGTAGGGACTCCCACCATTTTAGCCAAAAACATTCAGTACTTC.

The J gene is TRBJ2-3, the V gene TRBV12-3 or TRBV12-4, with TRBD1 as a possible D gene (6 bases). The CDR3 length is 14 residues. The ends were cut back, 5 bases at V and 8 bases at J, with 17 bases in the middle. The DNA of the CDR3 is TGTGCCAGCAGTAGAGGACAGTTTCAGGGTACGCAGTATTTT. Translated, it gives CASSRGQFQGTQYF.

The chain joins TRBV11-3 to TRBJ2-3; D perhaps matches TRBD2 (6 bases). This CDR3 comprises 15 residues. The V gene's germline CDR1 is SGHNT and CDR2 YENEEA. Trimming shortened V by 5 bases and J by 7 bases, and 19 bases separated the two germline ends. CDR3 sequence: CASSLGDSRSYTQYF. CDR3 DNA: TGTGCCAGCAGCCTAGGGGACTCGCGGAGCTATACGCAGTATTTT.

The chain recombines TRBV19 with TRBJ1-1, with D uncertain. Per the germline V gene, CDR1 is LNHDA and CDR2 is SQIVND (reference sequence). V lost 7 bases and J lost 9, with 18 bases in between. The CDR3 covers 13 residues. The CDR3 region has the DNA TGTGCCAGTATCCCGCAGAAGGGATTTCAAGCTTTCTTT. It yields the protein CASIPQKGFQAFF.

The chain combines TRBV7-9 with TRBJ2-2; D might be TRBD1 (7 bases). Trimming stripped 4 bases from V and 12 bases from J, with 24 bases between. CDR3 length: 16 residues. From germline, CDR1 is SEHNR and CDR2 FQNEAQ (reference sequence). CDR3 DNA sequence: TGTGCCAGCAGCTCCGCGGGACAGTCCCCACCGGTGAAGCTGTTTTTT. It is translated as CASSSAGQSPPVKLFF.

The rearrangement uses TRBV19 and TRBJ2-3; D might be TRBD2 (6 bases). CDR1 is LNHDA and CDR2 is SQIVND in the germline V gene (reference sequence). This CDR3 region has 16 residues. Trimming removed 0 bases at V and 2 bases at J, with 12 bases between. CDR3 in amino acids: CASSIDSGAPTDTQYF. The CDR3 DNA follows: TGTGCCAGTAGTATAGACTCGGGAGCCCCCACAGATACGCAGTATTTT.

This sequence joins TRBV5-1 and TRBJ2-5; tentative D call: TRBD2 (6 bases). V gave up 0 bases and J gave up 11 bases, with 20 bases separating them. Germline CDR1 is SGHRS and CDR2 is YFSETQ. The CDR3 has 15 amino acids. In nucleotides, the CDR3 is TGCGCCAGCAGCTTGGCCGCACTAGCCGGCCGTGAGCAGTACTTC. Translated, it gives CASSLAALAGREQYF.